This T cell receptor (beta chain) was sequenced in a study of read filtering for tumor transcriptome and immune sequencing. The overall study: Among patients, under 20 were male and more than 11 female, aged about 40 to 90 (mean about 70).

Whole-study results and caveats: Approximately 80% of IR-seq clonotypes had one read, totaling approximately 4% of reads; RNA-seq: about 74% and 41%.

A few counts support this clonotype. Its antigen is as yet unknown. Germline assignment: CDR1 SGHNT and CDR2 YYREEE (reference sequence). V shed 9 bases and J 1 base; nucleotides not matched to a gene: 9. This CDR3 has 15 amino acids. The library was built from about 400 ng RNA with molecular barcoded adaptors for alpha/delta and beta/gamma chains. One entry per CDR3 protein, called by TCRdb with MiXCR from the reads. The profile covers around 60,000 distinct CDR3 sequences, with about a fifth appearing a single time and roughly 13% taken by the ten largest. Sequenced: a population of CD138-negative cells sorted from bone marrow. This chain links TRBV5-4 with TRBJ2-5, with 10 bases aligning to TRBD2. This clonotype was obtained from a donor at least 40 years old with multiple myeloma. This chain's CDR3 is CATSSGGQTQETQYF. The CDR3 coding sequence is TGTGCCACCAGTAGCGGGGGGCAAACCCAAGAGACCCAGTACTTC.